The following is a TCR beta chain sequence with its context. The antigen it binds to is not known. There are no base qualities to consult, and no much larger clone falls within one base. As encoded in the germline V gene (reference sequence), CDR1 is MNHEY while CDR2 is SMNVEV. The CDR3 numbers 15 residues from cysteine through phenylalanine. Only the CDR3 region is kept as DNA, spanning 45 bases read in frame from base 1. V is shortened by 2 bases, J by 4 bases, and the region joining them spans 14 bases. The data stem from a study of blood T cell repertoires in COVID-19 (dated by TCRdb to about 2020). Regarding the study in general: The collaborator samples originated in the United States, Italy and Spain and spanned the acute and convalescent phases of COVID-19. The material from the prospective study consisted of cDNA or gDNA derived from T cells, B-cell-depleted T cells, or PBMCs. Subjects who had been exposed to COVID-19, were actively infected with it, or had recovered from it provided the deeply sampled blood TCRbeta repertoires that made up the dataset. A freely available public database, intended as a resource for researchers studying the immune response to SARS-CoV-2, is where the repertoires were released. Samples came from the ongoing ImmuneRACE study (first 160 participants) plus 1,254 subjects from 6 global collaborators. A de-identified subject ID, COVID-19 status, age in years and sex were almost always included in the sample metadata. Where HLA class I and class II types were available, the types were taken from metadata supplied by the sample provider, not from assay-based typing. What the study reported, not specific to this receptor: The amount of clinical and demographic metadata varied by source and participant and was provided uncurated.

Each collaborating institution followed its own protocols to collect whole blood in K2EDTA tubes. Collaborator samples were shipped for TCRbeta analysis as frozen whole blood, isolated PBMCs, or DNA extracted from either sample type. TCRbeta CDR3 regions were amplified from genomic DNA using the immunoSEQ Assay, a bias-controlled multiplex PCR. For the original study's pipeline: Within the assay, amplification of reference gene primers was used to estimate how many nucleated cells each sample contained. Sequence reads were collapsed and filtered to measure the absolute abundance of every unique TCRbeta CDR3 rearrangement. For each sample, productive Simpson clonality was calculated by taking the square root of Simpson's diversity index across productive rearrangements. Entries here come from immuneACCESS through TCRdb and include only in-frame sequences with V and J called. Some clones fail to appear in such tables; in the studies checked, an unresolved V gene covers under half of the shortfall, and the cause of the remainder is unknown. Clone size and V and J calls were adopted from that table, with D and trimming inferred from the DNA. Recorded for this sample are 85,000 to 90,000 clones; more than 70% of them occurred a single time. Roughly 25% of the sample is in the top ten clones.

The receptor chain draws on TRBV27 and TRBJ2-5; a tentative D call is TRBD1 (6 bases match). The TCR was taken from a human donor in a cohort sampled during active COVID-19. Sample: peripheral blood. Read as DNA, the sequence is TGTGCCAGCAGTTTACAACAGGGCCAAAGAGAGACCCAGTACTTC. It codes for CASSLQQGQRETQYF.